This T cell receptor beta chain originates from a study of T-cell reconstitution after alpha-beta-depleted transplantation in children (dated by TCRdb to the mid-2010s). Study-wide context: The study quantitatively tracked T-cell immune reconstitution after TCRalphabeta/CD19-depleted allogeneic hematopoietic cell transplantation in children using TCR repertoire profiling. General findings and caveats noted by the study authors: About two months after transplant, the apparently early recovery of alphabetaT-cell counts reportedly depended on just several hundred clones that had expanded rapidly and came from non-depleted graft cells. Over subsequent months, a decline in hyperexpanded clone frequencies was noted, and after one year, T-cell counts and TCRbeta diversity were mostly ascribed to newly produced T cells. In some patients, the high TCRbeta diversity seen at day 60 was put down to recipient T cells and intrathymic progenitors that had survived conditioning.

In this sample, this clonotype turned up a few times. Its target antigen remains unknown. Per-base quality was not reported, and no clone a single base away is much larger than it. Library generation was performed with PCR. Sequencing instrument: Illumina HiSeq 2500. To normalize quantification of the TCRbeta repertoire, the TCR libraries were built with molecular barcoding that relied on unique molecular identifiers. TCRdb reprocessing: public reads trimmed at Q25 with fastp, clones called with MiXCR, in-frame beta chains kept. Rows matching on CDR3 protein sequence are summarized as one entry with the most common DNA and genes. The sample contains around 50,000 distinct CDR3 sequences, around 50% of them found a single time. The ten largest clonotypes hold 35% to 40% of the sample. The treatment or condition tag for this specimen amounts to: allogeneic hematopoietic cell transplantation with graft depleted of TCRalphabeta T cells and CD19 B cells. The children who served as transplant recipients had been given grafts of TCRalphabeta/CD19-depleted allogeneic hematopoietic cells.

The CDR3, cysteine through phenylalanine, is 14 amino acids long. This entry keeps only the CDR3 DNA: 42 bases, framed from base 1. Relative to germline, V is missing 3 bases and J is missing 5 bases, with 3 bases of the junction outside any gene match. Based on the germline V gene, the CDR1 and CDR2 sequences are LGHNA and YSLEER. The chain links TRBV4-3 with TRBJ2-5, with TRBD1 identical over 10 junction bases. The sample here was peripheral blood, taken before TCRalphabeta/CD19-depleted stem cell transplant. The source of this sequence is a boy under three years old with SCID, due to receive a stem cell transplant. The nucleotide sequence is TGCGCCAGCAGCCACGGGACAGGGGTGGAGACCCAGTACTTC. It codes for CASSHGTGVETQYF.